A single sample gave rise to the 23 T cell receptor beta chains below, sequenced in a study of cytomegalovirus exposure and HLA in healthy donors. The PCR used 60 Vbeta and 13 Jbeta primers. Sequencing used immunoSEQ multiplex PCR; TCRdb keeps in-frame clones, though not all of them. The sample has around 210,000 clones, approximately 85% seen once. Sequenced: PBMCs. The receptor set was obtained from a woman between 35 and 50 years old in good health and CMV-seronegative.

This CDR3 is CASSLDLSYEQYF. The CDR3 DNA sequence: TGTGCCAGCAGCTTAGACCTATCCTACGAGCAGTACTTC. The chain employs TRBV7-9 and TRBJ2-7; D remains unclear. Trimming took 1 base from V and 1 from J, leaving 5 bases between them. The CDR3 covers 13 residues. Germline assignment: CDR1 SEHNR and CDR2 FQNEAQ (reference sequence).

Notes on this clone: Distinct nucleotide sequences in the sample also encode this CDR3. The genes are TRBV9 and TRBJ2-2, with D possibly being TRBD2 (6 bases). The CDR3 spans 13 residues. The germline V and J ends were trimmed by 0 bases and 6 bases, with 6 bases remaining between them. CDR1 and CDR2 from the germline V gene are SGDLS and YYNGEE. This CDR3 is CASSVGGAGELFF. The CDR3 DNA reads as TGTGCCAGCAGCGTAGGGGGGGCCGGGGAGCTGTTTTTT.

As for this clone: Germline and junction disagree at one end, which may indicate a read error. This chain connects TRBV2 to TRBJ2-5; TRBD2 agrees at 9 bases. The CDR3 sequence is 16 residues long. The germline V gene has CDR1 SNHLY and CDR2 FYNNEI. The CDR3 sequence: CASREEPGLARETQYF. For the CDR3, the DNA is TGTGCCAGCAGGGAAGAACCGGGACTAGCTCGCGAGACCCAGTACTTC. Filled out from reference TRBV2 and TRBJ2-5, the complete variable domain reads EPEVTQTPSHQVTQMGQEVILRCVPISNHLYFYWYRQILGQKVEFLVSFYNNEISEKSEIFDDQFSVERPDGSNFTLKIRSTKLEDSAMYFCASREEPGLARETQYFGPGTRLLVL.

The chain carries TRBV7-8 and TRBJ1-2, with D maybe TRBD1 (5 bases). Looked up from germline, CDR1 is SGHVS and CDR2 is FQNEAQ. The V gene lost 0 bases and the J gene lost 3 bases, with 8 bases spanning the gap. The CDR3 spans 14 residues. The CDR3 loop reads CASSLAGLDYGYTF. DNA of the CDR3: TGTGCCAGCAGCTTAGCGGGACTAGACTATGGCTACACCTTC.

The chain joins TRBV21-1 to TRBJ1-2; the table's D call TRBD1 went unverified against the DNA. TRBV21-1 is classified as a pseudogene. The CDR3 is made up of 16 amino acids. DNA of the CDR3: TGTGCCAGCAGCCCGCAAGACAGGGGGCCCCTCTATGGCTACACCTTC. It specifies CASSPQDRGPLYGYTF.

The chain combines TRBV6-6 with TRBJ1-4; maybe TRBD1 (6 bases). Germline lookup yields CDR1 MNHNY and CDR2 SVGAGI (reference sequence). This CDR3 comprises 14 residues. Trimming cost V 6 bases and J 8 bases, with 16 bases left between them. The DNA of the CDR3 is TGTGCCAGCAGCAGGGTGGGGGGGCTGGAAAAACTGTTTTTT. It translates to CASSRVGGLEKLFF.

The genes are TRBV19 and TRBJ2-5, with 11 bases identical to TRBD2. CDR1 is LNHDA, CDR2 SQIVND, per germline (reference sequence). V was clipped by 5 bases and J by 7 bases; unmatched bases: 9. This CDR3 is built from 15 residues. The CDR3 DNA sequence: TGTGCCAGTAGTCCGACTAGCGGGGCACGGGGGACCCAGTACTTC. Its protein is CASSPTSGARGTQYF.

The chain links TRBV7-2 to TRBJ2-1, with 8 bases that match TRBD2. After removal of 0 bases from V and 7 bases from J, the junction contained 8 bases not matched to a gene. Looked up from germline, CDR1 is SGHTA and CDR2 is FQGNSA. CDR3 size: 16 residues. The CDR3 coding sequence is TGTGCCAGCAGCTTAGCGTCCAGCGGGAGTTTGAATGAGCAGTTCTTC. This translates into CASSLASSGSLNEQFF.

This clone was counted once. The V and J genes are TRBV5-1 and TRBJ1-1; 8 bases agree with TRBD1. The CDR3 is made up of 15 amino acids. The ends lost 4 bases at V and 5 bases at J; junction bases unmatched: 10. In germline, CDR1 is SGHRS, CDR2 YFSETQ. CDR3 protein: CASSGLGQGGTEAFF. CDR3 in DNA: TGCGCCAGCAGCGGACTAGGACAGGGAGGTACTGAAGCTTTCTTT.

DNA for the CDR3: TGTGCCAGTAGTGATTCTAGCGGAGGGGATACGCAGTATTTT. It codes for CASSDSSGGDTQYF. The chain links TRBV19 to TRBJ2-3, with 7 bases fitting TRBD2. The V segment lost 5 bases and the J segment 6 bases; nucleotides outside the gene matches: 8. CDR1 LNHDA and CDR2 SQIVND come from the germline V gene (reference sequence). The CDR3 is made up of 14 amino acids.

V gene TRBV10-3 combines with J gene TRBJ2-1, with 8 bases lining up with TRBD2. The germline V gene has CDR1 ENHRY and CDR2 SYGVKD. This CDR3 spans 13 amino acids. The V gene end was trimmed by 8 bases and the J gene end by 5 bases; junction bases not matched to a gene: 5. CDR3 amino acids: CAILAGQDNEQFF. The CDR3 DNA reads as TGTGCCATCTTAGCGGGGCAAGACAATGAGCAGTTCTTC.

The chain has TRBV6-5 and TRBJ2-5, with TRBD1 matching 7 bases. The CDR3 is 13 amino acids. The V gene end was trimmed by 5 bases and the J gene end by 8 bases; junction bases not matched to a gene: 8. CDR1 is MNHEY and CDR2 is SVGAGI in the germline V gene. DNA for the CDR3: TGTGCCAGCAGTGGGACGGACAGGCTAACCCAGTACTTC. Its protein product is CASSGTDRLTQYF.

The rearrangement uses TRBV7-6 and TRBJ2-3, with 12 bases identical to TRBD2. Germline lookup yields CDR1 SGHVS and CDR2 FNYEAQ. CDR3 size: 17 residues. With 1 base clipped from V and 2 bases from J, the junction kept 4 bases outside the gene matches. Here the CDR3 DNA reads TGTGCCAGCAGCTTAGGGACTAGCGGGACTGCCACAGATACGCAGTATTTT. Its translation is CASSLGTSGTATDTQYF.

V gene TRBV19 combines with J gene TRBJ2-7; D remains unclear. V was shortened by 3 bases and J by 2 bases, with 17 bases between the two germline ends. Germline CDR1 and CDR2: LNHDA and SQIVND (reference sequence). The CDR3 spans 16 residues. The CDR3 DNA reads as TGTGCCAGTAGTATGCTATCCGGTGATCAAGCCTACGAGCAGTACTTC. Its protein is CASSMLSGDQAYEQYF.

The genes are TRBV10-1 and TRBJ2-4, with a tentative D call TRBD2 (6 bases). The CDR3 is made up of 15 amino acids. Germline V gives CDR1 WNHNN, CDR2 SYGVQD (reference sequence). Trimming pared 5 bases from V and 0 bases from J, leaving 11 bases between. In DNA form, the CDR3 reads TGCGCCAGCAGTCCGGGACTCGGAGCCAAAAACATTCAGTACTTC. Amino acids: CASSPGLGAKNIQYF.

The chain employs TRBV28 and TRBJ1-2; D gene unclear. Germline assignment: CDR1 MDHEN and CDR2 SYDVKM. CDR3 size: 11 residues. V was shortened by 8 bases and J by 3 bases, with 7 bases between the two germline ends. This chain's CDR3 is CASRGDYGYTF. CDR3 sequence (DNA): TGTGCCAGCCGGGGAGACTATGGCTACACCTTC.

V and J are TRBV7-3 and TRBJ2-1; 7 bases align to TRBD2. J was trimmed by 4 bases and V by 2 bases; bases with no gene match: 11. Germline V lookup: CDR1 SGHTA, CDR2 FQGTGA. This CDR3 contains 17 residues. In DNA, the CDR3 is TGTGCCAGCAGCTTACTTGGGACTATATCCGATTACAATGAGCAGTTCTTC. Residues: CASSLLGTISDYNEQFF.

This chain uses TRBV6-5 with TRBJ2-1; D remains unclear. V was clipped by 2 bases and J by 6 bases, with 8 bases between them. Per germline, CDR1 MNHEY and CDR2 SVGAGI. CDR3 length: 13 amino acids. The CDR3 is CASSYVISNEQFF. The CDR3 nucleotides read TGTGCCAGCAGTTACGTAATCTCCAATGAGCAGTTCTTC.

The chain recombines TRBV5-1 with TRBJ1-2; a weak D match, TRBD1 (5 bases). Trimming shortened V by 4 bases and J by 8 bases, and 9 bases separated the two germline ends. This CDR3 has 11 amino acids. Germline V gene sequence: CDR1 SGHRS, CDR2 YFSETQ. As DNA, the CDR3 is TGCGCCAGCAGCGACAGCTGGGGCTACACCTTC. Its protein product is CASSDSWGYTF.

The CDR3 sequence: CASNLAGWSADTQYF. The CDR3, as DNA: TGTGCCTCCAACCTAGCGGGATGGAGTGCAGATACGCAGTATTTT. The chain uses TRBV19 and TRBJ2-3, with TRBD2 identical over 9 bases. This CDR3 is 15 amino acids long. Per germline, CDR1 LNHDA and CDR2 SQIVND (reference sequence). Trimming took 11 bases from V and 4 from J; bases not matched to a gene: 13.

This clone was observed a few times. The J gene is TRBJ1-4, the V gene TRBV19; D is undetermined. The germline V and J ends were trimmed by 6 bases and 7 bases, with 6 bases remaining between them. Per the germline V gene, CDR1 is LNHDA and CDR2 is SQIVND (reference sequence). The CDR3 sequence is 11 residues long. CDR3 nucleotide sequence: TGTGCCAGTAGCCTAAGTGAAAAACTGTTTTTT. Protein: CASSLSEKLFF.

The genes are TRBV4-1 and TRBJ1-6; D remains ambiguous. Germline-derived CDR1 and CDR2 are MGHRA and YSYEKL. The V gene lost 4 bases and the J gene lost 4 bases, with 11 bases spanning the gap. This CDR3 region has 15 residues. The CDR3 bases are TGCGCCAGCAGCCCCCTGGTAGCGTATAATTCACCCCTCCACTTT. It encodes CASSPLVAYNSPLHF.

The genes are TRBV2 and TRBJ2-7, with 10 bases aligning to TRBD1. The CDR3 runs 15 residues. Unmatched junction bases numbered 5, after V lost 4 bases and J lost 2 bases. Germline V lookup: CDR1 SNHLY, CDR2 FYNNEI. The CDR3 loop reads CASSVGTGAPYEQYF. The CDR3 DNA reads as TGTGCCAGCAGTGTGGGGACAGGGGCCCCCTACGAGCAGTACTTC.